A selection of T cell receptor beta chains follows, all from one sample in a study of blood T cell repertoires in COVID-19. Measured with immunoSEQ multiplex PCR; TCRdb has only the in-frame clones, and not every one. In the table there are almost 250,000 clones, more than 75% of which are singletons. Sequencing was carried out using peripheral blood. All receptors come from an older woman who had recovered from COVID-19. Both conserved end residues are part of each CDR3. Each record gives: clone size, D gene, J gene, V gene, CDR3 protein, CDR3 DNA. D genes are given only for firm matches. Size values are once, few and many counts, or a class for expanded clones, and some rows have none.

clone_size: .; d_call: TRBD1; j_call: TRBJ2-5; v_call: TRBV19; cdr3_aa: CASTRTGQETQYF; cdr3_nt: TGTGCCAGTACCCGGACAGGCCAAGAGACCCAGTACTTC
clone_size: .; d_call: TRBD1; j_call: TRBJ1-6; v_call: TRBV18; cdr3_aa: CASRTGGANNSPLHF; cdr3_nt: TGTGCCAGCCGCACAGGGGGGGCCAATAATTCACCCCTCCACTTT
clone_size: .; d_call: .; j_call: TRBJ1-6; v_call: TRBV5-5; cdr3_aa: CASSVISSYNSPLHF; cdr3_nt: TGTGCCAGCAGCGTGATCAGCTCCTATAATTCACCCCTCCACTTT
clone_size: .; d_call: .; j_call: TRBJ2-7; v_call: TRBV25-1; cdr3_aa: CASSSGPTYEQYF; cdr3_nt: TGTGCCAGCAGTTCAGGGCCGACCTACGAGCAGTACTTC
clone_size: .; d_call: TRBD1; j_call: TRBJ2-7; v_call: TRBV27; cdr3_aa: CASSLTGQGMYEQYF; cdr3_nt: TGTGCCAGCAGTCTTACGGGACAGGGAATGTACGAGCAGTACTTC
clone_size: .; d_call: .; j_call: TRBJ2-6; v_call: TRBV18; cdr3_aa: CASSPSGVGGANVLTF; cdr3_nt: TGTGCCAGCTCACCATCGGGTGTCGGCGGGGCCAACGTCCTGACTTTC
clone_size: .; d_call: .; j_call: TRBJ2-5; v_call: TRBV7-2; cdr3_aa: CASSRQLVVLETQYF; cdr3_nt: TGTGCCAGCAGCCGCCAACTAGTAGTGTTGGAGACCCAGTACTTC
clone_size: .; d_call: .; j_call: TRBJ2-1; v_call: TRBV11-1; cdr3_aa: CASSLSQYNEQFF; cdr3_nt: TGTGCCAGCAGCTTAAGTCAGTACAATGAGCAGTTCTTC
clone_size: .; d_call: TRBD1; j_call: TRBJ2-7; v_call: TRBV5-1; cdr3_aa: CASSPGGISYYEQYF; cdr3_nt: TGCGCCAGCAGCCCAGGGGGTATATCTTACTACGAGCAGTACTTC
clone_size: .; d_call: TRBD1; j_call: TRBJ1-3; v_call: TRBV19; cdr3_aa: CASSNRQGFSGNTIYF; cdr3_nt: TGTGCCAGTAGTAATAGACAGGGGTTCTCTGGAAACACCATATATTTT
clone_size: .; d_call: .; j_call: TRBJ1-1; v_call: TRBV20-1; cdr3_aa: CSVPGVVEAFF; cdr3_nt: TGCAGTGTTCCGGGGGTAGTTGAAGCTTTCTTT
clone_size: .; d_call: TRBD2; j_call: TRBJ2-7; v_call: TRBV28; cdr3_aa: CASSPLRGSGGTQEQYF; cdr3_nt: TGTGCCAGCAGTCCGCTCCGTGGTAGCGGGGGGACGCAGGAGCAGTACTTC
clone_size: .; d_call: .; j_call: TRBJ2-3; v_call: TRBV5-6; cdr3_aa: CASSLDEGTQYF; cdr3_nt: TGTGCCAGCAGCTTGGACGAGGGTACGCAGTATTTT
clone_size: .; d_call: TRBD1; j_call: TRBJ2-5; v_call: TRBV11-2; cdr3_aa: CASSGTGVETQYF; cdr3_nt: TGTGCCAGCAGCGGGACAGGGGTTGAGACCCAGTACTTC
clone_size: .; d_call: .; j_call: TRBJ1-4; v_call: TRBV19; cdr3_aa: CASSEGGEKLFF; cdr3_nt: TGTGCCAGTAGTGAAGGGGGTGAAAAACTGTTTTTT
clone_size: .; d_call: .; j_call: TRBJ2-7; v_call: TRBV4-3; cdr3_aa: CASSRQQNSYEQYF; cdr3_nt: TGCGCCAGCAGCCGACAACAGAACTCCTACGAGCAGTACTTC
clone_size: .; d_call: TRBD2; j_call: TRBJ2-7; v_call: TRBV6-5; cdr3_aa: CASSRAGVGEQYF; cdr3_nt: TGTGCCAGCAGTCGTGCGGGGGTGGGCGAGCAGTACTTC
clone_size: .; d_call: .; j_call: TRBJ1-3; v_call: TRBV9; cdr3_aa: CASSPSPGQPGNTIYF; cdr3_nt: TGTGCCAGCAGCCCCAGTCCGGGACAACCAGGAAACACCATATATTTT
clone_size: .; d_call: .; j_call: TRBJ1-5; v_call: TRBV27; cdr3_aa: CASSHGQNKNQPQHF; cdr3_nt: TGTGCCAGCAGCCATGGACAGAATAAAAATCAGCCCCAGCATTTT
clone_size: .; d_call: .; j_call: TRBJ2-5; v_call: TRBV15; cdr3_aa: CATSRLWGLQETQYF; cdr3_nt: TGTGCCACCAGCAGACTGTGGGGGCTTCAGGAGACCCAGTACTTC
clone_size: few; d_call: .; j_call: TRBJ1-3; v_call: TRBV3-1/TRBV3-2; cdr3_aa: CASSPLGTYGNTIYF; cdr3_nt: TGTGCCAGCAGCCCCCTCGGGACATATGGAAACACCATATATTTT
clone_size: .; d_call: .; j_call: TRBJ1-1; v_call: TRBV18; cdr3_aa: CASSPPGNTEAFF; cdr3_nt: TGTGCCAGCTCACCACCCGGTAACACTGAAGCTTTCTTT
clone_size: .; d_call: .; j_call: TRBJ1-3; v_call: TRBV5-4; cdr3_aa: CASSLWETGSFGNTIYF; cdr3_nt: TGTGCCAGCAGCTTGTGGGAAACAGGGAGTTTTGGAAACACCATATATTTT
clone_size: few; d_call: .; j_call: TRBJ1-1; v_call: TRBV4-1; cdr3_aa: CASSQPRTVPAQAFF; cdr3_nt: TGCGCCAGCAGCCAACCCAGGACAGTCCCGGCGCAAGCTTTCTTT
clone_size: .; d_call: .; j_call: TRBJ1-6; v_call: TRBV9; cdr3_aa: CASSLDEGYGTLHF; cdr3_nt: TGTGCCAGCAGCCTGGACGAGGGCTATGGGACCCTCCACTTT
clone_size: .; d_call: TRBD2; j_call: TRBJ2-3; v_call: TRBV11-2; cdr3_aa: CASSLLAGGGTDTQYF; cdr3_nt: TGTGCCAGCAGCCTCTTAGCGGGGGGAGGCACAGATACGCAGTATTTT
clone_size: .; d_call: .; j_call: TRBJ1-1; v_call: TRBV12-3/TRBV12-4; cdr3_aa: CASSFLWGQAFF; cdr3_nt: TGTGCCAGCAGTTTTTTATGGGGCCAAGCTTTCTTT
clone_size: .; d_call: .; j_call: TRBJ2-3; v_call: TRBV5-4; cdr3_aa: CASSPRRTSTDTQYF; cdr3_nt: TGTGCCAGCAGCCCCCGACGGACTAGCACAGATACGCAGTATTTT
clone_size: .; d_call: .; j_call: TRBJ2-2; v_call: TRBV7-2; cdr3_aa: CASSLTGTNTGELFF; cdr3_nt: TGTGCCAGCAGCTTGACCGGGACTAACACCGGGGAGCTGTTTTTT
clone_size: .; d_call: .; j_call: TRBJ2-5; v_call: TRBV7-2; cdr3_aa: CASSLWAQETQYF; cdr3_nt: TGTGCCAGCAGCTTATGGGCCCAAGAGACCCAGTACTTC
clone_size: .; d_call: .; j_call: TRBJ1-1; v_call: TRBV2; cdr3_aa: CASKLNTEAFF; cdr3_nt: TGTGCCAGCAAGCTGAACACTGAAGCTTTCTTT
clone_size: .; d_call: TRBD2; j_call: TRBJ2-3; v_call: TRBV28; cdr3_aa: CASSLRGGSTDTQYF; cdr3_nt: TGTGCCAGCAGTTTACGGGGGGGAAGCACAGATACGCAGTATTTT
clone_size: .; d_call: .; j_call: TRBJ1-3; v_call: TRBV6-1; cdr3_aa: CASSDTSGVGNTIYF; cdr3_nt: TGTGCCAGCAGTGATACGTCAGGGGTCGGAAACACCATATATTTT
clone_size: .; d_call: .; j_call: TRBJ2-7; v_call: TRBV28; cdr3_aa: CASSRRSTPYEQYF; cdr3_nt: TGTGCCAGCAGCCGCCGCTCCACACCCTACGAGCAGTACTTC
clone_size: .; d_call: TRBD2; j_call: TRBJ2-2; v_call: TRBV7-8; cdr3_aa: CASSVAGVNTGELFF; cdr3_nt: TGTGCCAGCAGTGTAGCGGGTGTGAACACCGGGGAGCTGTTTTTT
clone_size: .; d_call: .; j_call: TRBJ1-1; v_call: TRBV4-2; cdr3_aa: CASSQVSHIYTEAFF; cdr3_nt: TGTGCCAGCAGCCAAGTTAGCCATATCTACACTGAAGCTTTCTTT
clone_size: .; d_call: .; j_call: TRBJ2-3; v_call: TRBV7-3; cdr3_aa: CASSLGGGPDTQYF; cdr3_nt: TGTGCCAGCAGCTTAGGGGGAGGACCAGATACGCAGTATTTT
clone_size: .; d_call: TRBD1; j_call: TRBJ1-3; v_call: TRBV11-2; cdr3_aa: CASSNTGVSGNTIYF; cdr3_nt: TGTGCCAGCAGCAACACAGGGGTCTCTGGAAACACCATATATTTT
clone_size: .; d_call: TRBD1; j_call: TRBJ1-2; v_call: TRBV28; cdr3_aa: CASSSTGGAGGNYGYTF; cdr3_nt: TGTGCCAGCAGTAGTACAGGGGGCGCTGGGGGTAACTATGGCTACACCTTC
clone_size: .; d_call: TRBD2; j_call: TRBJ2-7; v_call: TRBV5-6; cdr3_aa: CASSPGLAASYEQYF; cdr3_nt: TGTGCCAGCAGCCCGGGACTAGCGGCATCCTACGAGCAGTACTTC
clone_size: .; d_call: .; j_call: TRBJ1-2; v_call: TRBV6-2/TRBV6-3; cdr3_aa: CASSFRGDFYGYTF; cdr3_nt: TGTGCCAGCAGTTTCAGGGGCGACTTCTATGGCTACACCTTC
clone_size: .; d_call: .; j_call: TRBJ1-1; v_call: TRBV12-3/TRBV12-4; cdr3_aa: CASTKDILLSAFF; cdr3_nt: TGTGCCAGCACCAAGGACATCCTCCTTTCAGCTTTCTTT
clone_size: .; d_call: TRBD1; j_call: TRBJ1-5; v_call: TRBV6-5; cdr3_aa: CASSRQGPHQPQHF; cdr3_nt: TGTGCCAGCAGCCGACAGGGTCCGCATCAGCCCCAGCATTTT
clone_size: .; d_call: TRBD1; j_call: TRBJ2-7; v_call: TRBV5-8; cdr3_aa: CASSLEGQGVYEQYF; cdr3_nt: TGTGCCAGCAGCTTGGAGGGACAGGGGGTATACGAGCAGTACTTC
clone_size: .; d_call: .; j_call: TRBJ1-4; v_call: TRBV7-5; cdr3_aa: CARSLGQGWGEKLFF; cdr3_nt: TGTGCCAGAAGCTTGGGGCAGGGGTGGGGCGAAAAACTGTTTTTT
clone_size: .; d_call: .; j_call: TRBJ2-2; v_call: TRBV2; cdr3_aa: CASSQGNANTGELFF; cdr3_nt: TGTGCCAGCAGTCAGGGTAATGCGAACACCGGGGAGCTGTTTTTT
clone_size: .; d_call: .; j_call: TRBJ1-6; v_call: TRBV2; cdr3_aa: CASTPDRGTLTLHF; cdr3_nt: TGTGCCAGCACGCCGGACAGAGGCACCCTGACCCTCCACTTT
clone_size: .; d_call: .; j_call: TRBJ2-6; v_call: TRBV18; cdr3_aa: CASSPSGTGANVLTF; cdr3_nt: TGTGCCAGCTCACCATCCGGGACTGGGGCCAACGTCCTGACTTTC
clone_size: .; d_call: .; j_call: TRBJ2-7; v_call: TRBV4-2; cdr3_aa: CASSQVLGQSYEQYF; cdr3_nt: TGTGCCAGCAGCCAAGTCCTCGGACAGTCCTACGAGCAGTACTTC
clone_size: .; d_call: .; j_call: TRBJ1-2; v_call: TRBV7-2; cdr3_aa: CASSVYHSNYGYTF; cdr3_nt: TGTGCCAGCAGCGTCTACCACAGTAACTATGGCTACACCTTC
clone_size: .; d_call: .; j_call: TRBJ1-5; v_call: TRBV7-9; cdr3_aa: CASSGGQNQPQHF; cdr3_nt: TGTGCCAGCAGCGGCGGACAGAACCAGCCCCAGCATTTT
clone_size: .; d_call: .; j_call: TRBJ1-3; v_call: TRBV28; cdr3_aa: CASSYGYWSSGNTIYF; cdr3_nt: TGTGCCAGCAGTTATGGATATTGGAGCTCTGGAAACACCATATATTTT
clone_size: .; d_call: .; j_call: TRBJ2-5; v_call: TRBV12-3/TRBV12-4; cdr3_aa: CASSIRGETQYF; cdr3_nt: TGTGCCAGCAGTATCAGGGGAGAGACCCAGTACTTC
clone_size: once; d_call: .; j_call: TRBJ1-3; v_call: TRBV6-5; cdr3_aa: CASGAEYTIYF; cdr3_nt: TGTGCCAGCGGGGCGGAATACACCATATATTTT
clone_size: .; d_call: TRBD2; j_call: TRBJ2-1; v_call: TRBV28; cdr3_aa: CASSLPGGHNEQFF; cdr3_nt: TGTGCCAGCAGTTTACCGGGGGGACACAATGAGCAGTTCTTC
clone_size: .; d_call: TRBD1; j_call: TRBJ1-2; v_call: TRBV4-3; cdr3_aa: CASSQSLTGTGTKGYTF; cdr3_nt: TGCGCCAGCAGCCAATCTCTTACCGGGACAGGGACCAAAGGCTACACCTTC
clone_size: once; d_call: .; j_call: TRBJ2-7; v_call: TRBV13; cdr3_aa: CASSFKGVLGYEQYF; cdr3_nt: TGTGCCAGCAGCTTCAAAGGGGTCCTGGGCTACGAGCAGTACTTC